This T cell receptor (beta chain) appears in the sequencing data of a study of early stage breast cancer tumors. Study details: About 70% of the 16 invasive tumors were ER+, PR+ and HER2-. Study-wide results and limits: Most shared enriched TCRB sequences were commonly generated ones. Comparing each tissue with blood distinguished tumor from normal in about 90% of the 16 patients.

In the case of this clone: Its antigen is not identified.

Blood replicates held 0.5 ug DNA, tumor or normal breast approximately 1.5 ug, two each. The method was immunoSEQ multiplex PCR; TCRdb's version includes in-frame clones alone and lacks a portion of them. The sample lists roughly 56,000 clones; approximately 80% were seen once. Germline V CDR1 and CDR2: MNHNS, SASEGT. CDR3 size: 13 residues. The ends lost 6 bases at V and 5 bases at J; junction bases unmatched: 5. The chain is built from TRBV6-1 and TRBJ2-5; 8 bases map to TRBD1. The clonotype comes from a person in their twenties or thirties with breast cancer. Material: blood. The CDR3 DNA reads TGTGCCAGCAGAACCAGGGGGCGCGAGACCCAGTACTTC. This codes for CASRTRGRETQYF.